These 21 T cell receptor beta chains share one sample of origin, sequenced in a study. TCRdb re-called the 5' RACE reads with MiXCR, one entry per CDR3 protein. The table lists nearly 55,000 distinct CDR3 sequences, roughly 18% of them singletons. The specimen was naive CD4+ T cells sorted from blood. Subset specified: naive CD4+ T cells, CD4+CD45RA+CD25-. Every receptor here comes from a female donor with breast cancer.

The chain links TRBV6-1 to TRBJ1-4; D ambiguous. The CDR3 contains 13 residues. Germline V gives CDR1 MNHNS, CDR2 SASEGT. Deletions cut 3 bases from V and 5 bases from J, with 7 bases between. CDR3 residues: CASSDLRNEKLFF. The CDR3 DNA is TGTGCCAGCAGTGATCTGAGGAATGAAAAACTGTTTTTT.

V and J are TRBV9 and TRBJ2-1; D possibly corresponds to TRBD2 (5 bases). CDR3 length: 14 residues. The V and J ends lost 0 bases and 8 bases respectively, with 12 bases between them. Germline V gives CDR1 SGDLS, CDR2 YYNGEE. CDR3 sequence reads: CASSVAASTHEQFF. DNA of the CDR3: TGTGCCAGCAGCGTAGCCGCTAGCACCCATGAGCAGTTCTTC.

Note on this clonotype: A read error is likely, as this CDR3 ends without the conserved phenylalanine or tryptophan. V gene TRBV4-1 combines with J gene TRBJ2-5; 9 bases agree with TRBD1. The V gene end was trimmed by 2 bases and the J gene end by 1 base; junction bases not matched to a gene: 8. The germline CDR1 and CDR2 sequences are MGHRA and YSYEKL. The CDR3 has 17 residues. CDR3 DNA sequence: TGCGCCAGCAGCCAAACTACAGGGGGCGGCTTCCAAGAGACCCAGTACTGC. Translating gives CASSQTTGGGFQETQYC.

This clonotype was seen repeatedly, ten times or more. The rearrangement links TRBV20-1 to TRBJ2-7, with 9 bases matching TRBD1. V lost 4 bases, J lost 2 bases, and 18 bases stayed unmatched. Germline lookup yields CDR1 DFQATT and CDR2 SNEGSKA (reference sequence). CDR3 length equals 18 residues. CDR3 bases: TGCAGTGCTATAGTCTCTCAGGGACAGGGACTGTCGACCTACGAGCAGTACTTC. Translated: CSAIVSQGQGLSTYEQYF.

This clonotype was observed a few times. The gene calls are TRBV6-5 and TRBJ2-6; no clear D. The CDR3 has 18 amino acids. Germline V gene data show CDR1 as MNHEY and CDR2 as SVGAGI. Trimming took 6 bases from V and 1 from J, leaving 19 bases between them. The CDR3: CASRTLSYSASGANVLTF. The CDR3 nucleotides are TGTGCCAGCAGAACTTTATCCTATTCGGCGTCTGGGGCCAACGTCCTGACTTTC.

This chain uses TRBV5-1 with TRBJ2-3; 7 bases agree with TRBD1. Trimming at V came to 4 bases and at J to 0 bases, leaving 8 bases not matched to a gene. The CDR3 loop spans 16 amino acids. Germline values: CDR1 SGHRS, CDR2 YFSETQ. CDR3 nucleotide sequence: TGCGCCAGCAGCCTGGGACAGAATGCTAGCACAGATACGCAGTATTTT. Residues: CASSLGQNASTDTQYF.

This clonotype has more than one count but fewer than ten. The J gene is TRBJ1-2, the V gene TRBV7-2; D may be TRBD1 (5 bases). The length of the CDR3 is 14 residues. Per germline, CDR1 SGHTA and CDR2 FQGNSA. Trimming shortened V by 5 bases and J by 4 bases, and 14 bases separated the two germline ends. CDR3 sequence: CASSRAPQGYGYTF. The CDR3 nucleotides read TGTGCCAGCAGCCGGGCCCCTCAGGGCTATGGCTACACCTTC.

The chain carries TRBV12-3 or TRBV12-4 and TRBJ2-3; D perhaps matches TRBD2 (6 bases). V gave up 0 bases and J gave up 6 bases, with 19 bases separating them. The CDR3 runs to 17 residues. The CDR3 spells CASSLARGTTGIDTQYF. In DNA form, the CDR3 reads TGTGCCAGCAGTTTAGCGCGCGGGACCACGGGGATCGATACGCAGTATTTT.

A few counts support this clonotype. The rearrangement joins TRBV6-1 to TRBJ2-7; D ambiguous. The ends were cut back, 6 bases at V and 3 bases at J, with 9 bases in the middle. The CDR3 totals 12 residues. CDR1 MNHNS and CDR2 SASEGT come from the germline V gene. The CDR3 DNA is TGTGCCAGCAGGGCCTTACTCTACGAGCAGTACTTC. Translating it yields CASRALLYEQYF.

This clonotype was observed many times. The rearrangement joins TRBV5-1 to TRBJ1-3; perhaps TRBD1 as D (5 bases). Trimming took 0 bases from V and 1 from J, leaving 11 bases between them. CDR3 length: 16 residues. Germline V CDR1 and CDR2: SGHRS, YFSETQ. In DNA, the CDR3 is TGCGCCAGCAGCTTGGCCGGGGGAGGATCTGGAAACACCATATATTTT. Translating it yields CASSLAGGGSGNTIYF.

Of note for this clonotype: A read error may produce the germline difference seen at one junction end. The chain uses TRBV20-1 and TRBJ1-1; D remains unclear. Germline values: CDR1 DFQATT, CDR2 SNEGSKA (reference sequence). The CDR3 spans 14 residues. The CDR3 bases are TGCAATGCTAGAGATAGCAGGAAGAACACTGAAGCTTTCTTT. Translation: CNARDSRKNTEAFF.

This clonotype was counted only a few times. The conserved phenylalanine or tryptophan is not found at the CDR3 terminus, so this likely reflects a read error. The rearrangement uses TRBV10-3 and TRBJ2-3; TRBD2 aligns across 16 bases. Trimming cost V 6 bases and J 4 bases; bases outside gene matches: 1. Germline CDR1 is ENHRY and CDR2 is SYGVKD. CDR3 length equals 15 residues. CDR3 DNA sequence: TGTGCCATCAGGGGGACTAGCGGGAGGGCAGATACGCAGTATCTT. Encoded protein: CAIRGTSGRADTQYL.

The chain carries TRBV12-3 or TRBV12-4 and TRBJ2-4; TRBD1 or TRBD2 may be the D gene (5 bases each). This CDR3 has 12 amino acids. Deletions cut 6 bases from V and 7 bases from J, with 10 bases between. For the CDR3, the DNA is TGTGCCAGCAGCCTCGGGACGAACATTCAGTACTTC. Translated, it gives CASSLGTNIQYF.

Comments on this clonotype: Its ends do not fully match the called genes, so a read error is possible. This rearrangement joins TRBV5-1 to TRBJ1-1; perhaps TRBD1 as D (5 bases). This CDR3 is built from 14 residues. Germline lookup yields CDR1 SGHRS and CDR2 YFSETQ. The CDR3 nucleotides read TGCGCCAGCAGCGAGGACACTCTGAACACTGGAGCTTTCTTT. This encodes CASSEDTLNTGAFF.

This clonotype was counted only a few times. The CDR3: CASSLDLAGGNEQFF. CDR3 nucleotides: TGTGCCAGCAGCTTAGATCTAGCGGGAGGCAATGAGCAGTTCTTC. This sequence joins TRBV7-9 and TRBJ2-1, with 11 nucleotides matching TRBD2. There are 15 residues in the CDR3. Germline V gene sequence: CDR1 SEHNR, CDR2 FQNEAQ (reference sequence). The J segment lost 6 bases and the V segment lost 1 base, leaving 2 bases of the junction unmatched.

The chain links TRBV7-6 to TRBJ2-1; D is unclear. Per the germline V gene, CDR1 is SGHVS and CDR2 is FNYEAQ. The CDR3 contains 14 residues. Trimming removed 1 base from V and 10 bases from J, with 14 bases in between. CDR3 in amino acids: CASSLGELRQEQFF. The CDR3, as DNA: TGTGCCAGCAGCTTAGGTGAGCTTAGGCAGGAGCAGTTCTTC.

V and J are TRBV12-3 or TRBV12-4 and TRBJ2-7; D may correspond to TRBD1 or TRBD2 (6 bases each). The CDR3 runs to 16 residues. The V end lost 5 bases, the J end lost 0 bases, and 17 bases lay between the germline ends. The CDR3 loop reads CASSDLWGASSYEQYF. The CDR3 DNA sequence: TGTGCCAGCAGTGACCTTTGGGGGGCTAGCTCCTACGAGCAGTACTTC.

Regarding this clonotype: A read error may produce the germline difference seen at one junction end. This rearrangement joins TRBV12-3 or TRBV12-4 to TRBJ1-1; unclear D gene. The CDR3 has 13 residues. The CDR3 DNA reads TGTGCCAGCAGTTTTTTGGCGAACACTGAAGCTCTCTTT. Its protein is CASSFLANTEALF.

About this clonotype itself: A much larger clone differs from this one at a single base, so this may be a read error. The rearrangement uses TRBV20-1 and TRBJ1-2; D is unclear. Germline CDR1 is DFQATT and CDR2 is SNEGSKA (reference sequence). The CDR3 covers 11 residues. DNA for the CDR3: TGCCGTGCTAGTCTTAACTATGGCTACACCTTC. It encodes CRASLNYGYTF.

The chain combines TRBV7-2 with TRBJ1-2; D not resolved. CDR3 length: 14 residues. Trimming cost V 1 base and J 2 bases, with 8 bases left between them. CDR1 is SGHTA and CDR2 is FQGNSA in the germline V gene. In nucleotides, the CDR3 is TGTGCCAGCAGCTTAGGGATCAGGAACTATGGCTACACCTTC. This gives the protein CASSLGIRNYGYTF.

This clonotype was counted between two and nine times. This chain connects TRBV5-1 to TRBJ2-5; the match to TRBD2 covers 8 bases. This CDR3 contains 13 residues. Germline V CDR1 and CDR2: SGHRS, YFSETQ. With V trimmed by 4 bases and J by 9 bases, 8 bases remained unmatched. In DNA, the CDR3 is TGCGCCAGCAGCCTGGGACTAGAAGGACCCCAGTACTTC. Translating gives CASSLGLEGPQYF.